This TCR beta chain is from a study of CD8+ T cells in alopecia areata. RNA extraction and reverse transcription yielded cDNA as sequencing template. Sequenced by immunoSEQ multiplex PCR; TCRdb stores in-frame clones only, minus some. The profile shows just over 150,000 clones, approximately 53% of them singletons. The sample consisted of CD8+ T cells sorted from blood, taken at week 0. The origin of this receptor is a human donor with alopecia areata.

CDR3 loop: CASSSAGELDNEQFF. The CDR3 DNA reads TGTGCCAGCAGTTCAGCGGGGGAGCTAGACAATGAGCAGTTCTTC. The V and J genes are TRBV6-5 and TRBJ2-1; 8 nucleotides align to TRBD2. The CDR3 consists of 15 residues. After removal of 4 bases from V and 5 bases from J, the junction contained 7 bases not matched to a gene. The germline V gene encodes CDR1 MNHEY and CDR2 SVGAGI.